A selection of T cell receptor beta chains follows, all from one sample in a study of human T cells and chemical hapten exposure. TCRdb re-called the 5' RACE reads through MiXCR, storing one row per CDR3 protein. The profile shows around 140,000 distinct CDR3 sequences, roughly 4.1% of them singletons. The receptors originated from a female donor in good health. The CDR3 runs from the conserved cysteine through the conserved F or W. Fields, in order: V gene, J gene, clone size, D gene, CDR3 DNA, CDR3 protein. D genes are given only for firm matches. Size tells how often a clone was seen (once, few, many) or the class of an expanded clone, and some rows leave it out.

TRBV20-1	TRBJ1-6	many	.	TGCAGTTGCGGGAGGGGCGAGGTCAATTCACCCCTCCACTTT	CSCGRGEVNSPLHF
TRBV5-1	TRBJ2-1	many	.	TGCGCCAGTGGTCCGGGACCACCCTCCAATGAGCAGTTCTTC	CASGPGPPSNEQFF
TRBV20-1	TRBJ2-3	few	TRBD1	TGCAGTGCTGGGGACAGGGCTGTCACAGATACGCAGTATTTT	CSAGDRAVTDTQYF
TRBV2	TRBJ2-1	many	TRBD1	TGTGCCAGCAGGCCCGGGACAGGGGGTTTAGAGGAGCAGTTCTTC	CASRPGTGGLEEQFF
TRBV29-1	TRBJ1-3	many	.	TGCAGCGTTGAAGTCGGCAGGGTTATCTCTGGAAACACCATATATTTT	CSVEVGRVISGNTIYF
TRBV2	TRBJ2-2	many	.	TGTGCCAGTGAGATTGGGGCGACGAACACCGGGGAGCTGTTTTTT	CASEIGATNTGELFF
TRBV4-2	TRBJ2-2	many	TRBD2	TGTGCCAGCAGCCAAGAGAGAGGACGGGGACTAGTTGCTCTCGCCGGGGAGCTGTTTTTT	CASSQERGRGLVALAGELFF
TRBV27	TRBJ2-7	many	.	TGTGCCAGAGGGGTCGAAGACTACGAGCAGTACTTC	CARGVEDYEQYF
TRBV20-1	TRBJ2-7	few	TRBD2	TGCAGTGCTAGAATAGCGGGGGGAGCCCACGAGCAGTACTTC	CSARIAGGAHEQYF
TRBV20-1	TRBJ2-1	many	.	TGCAGTGCTAGTAACTTTAAATGGGAGCAGTTCTTC	CSASNFKWEQFF
TRBV29-1	TRBJ1-2	many	TRBD1	TGCAGCGTTGAGGGGACAGGGGGCCGGTGCACCTTC	CSVEGTGGRCTF
TRBV7-9	TRBJ1-2	.	.	TGTGCCAGCAGCTTAGGTGCAGCTAACTATGGCTACACCTTC	CASSLGAANYGYTF
TRBV28	TRBJ1-2	many	.	TGTGCCAGCAGCGTAGAGCAAAACTATGGCTACACCTTC	CASSVEQNYGYTF
TRBV20-1	TRBJ1-5	many	.	TGCAGTGCTAGGAACAACCAGGGACAGCCCCAGCATTTT	CSARNNQGQPQHF
TRBV28	TRBJ2-6	many	TRBD1	TGTGCCAGCAGTTTTAACAGGGGCCACTCTGGGGCCAACGTCCTGACTTTC	CASSFNRGHSGANVLTF
TRBV7-9	TRBJ2-3	many	.	TGTGCCAGCAGCTTAGTACGGCAGATAACAACTAGCACAGATACGCAGTATTTT	CASSLVRQITTSTDTQYF
TRBV4-1	TRBJ2-7	many	TRBD2	TGCGCCAGCAGCCCTGTTGTAGCGGGGGAATCCTACGAGCAGTACTTC	CASSPVVAGESYEQYF
TRBV2	TRBJ2-5	many	TRBD1	TGTGCCAGCAAGACAGGGCCTCAAGAGACCCAGTACTTC	CASKTGPQETQYF
TRBV7-2	TRBJ1-1	many	TRBD1	TGTGCCAGCAGCCGACAGGGACTGAACACTGAAGCTTTCTTT	CASSRQGLNTEAFF
TRBV15	TRBJ2-7	many	.	TGTGCCACCAGCAGAGAATCGCAAGACTGGTCAGGCTCCTACGAGCAGTACTTC	CATSRESQDWSGSYEQYF
TRBV2	TRBJ1-5	.	.	TGTGCCAGCCTACGTGAGGGTGGAACGCCCCAGCATTTT	CASLREGGTPQHF
TRBV6-1	TRBJ2-7	many	TRBD2	TGTGCCAGCAGCCCAGCGGGGGGTCGCGAGCAGTACTTC	CASSPAGGREQYF
TRBV6-2/TRBV6-3	TRBJ1-1	many	.	TGTGCCAGCAGTCTTCGACAGGCCCCGATAGGAGCTTTCTTT	CASSLRQAPIGAFF
TRBV18	TRBJ1-1	many	.	TGTGCCAGCTCACTGTCAGGGGTGGGGATGAACACTGAAGCTTTCTTT	CASSLSGVGMNTEAFF
TRBV7-9	TRBJ2-3	.	.	TGTGCCAGCAGCCGATGGGCAGAAACAGATACGCAGTATTTT	CASSRWAETDTQYF
TRBV7-2	TRBJ1-5	.	.	TGTGCCAGCAGCTTACGTCGAAGCAATCAGCCCCAGCATTTT	CASSLRRSNQPQHF
TRBV6-5	TRBJ2-3	many	TRBD1	TGTGCCAGCAGGAACAGGGGCCTCAGCACAGATACGCAGTATTTT	CASRNRGLSTDTQYF
TRBV7-2	TRBJ2-7	.	TRBD1	TGTGCCAGCAGCGCCAGGACAGGGGGGGGCTACGAGCAGTACTTC	CASSARTGGGYEQYF
TRBV6-1	TRBJ1-1	.	.	TGTGCCAGCAGTGAAGCCCAGGGATACACTGAAGCTTTCTTT	CASSEAQGYTEAFF
TRBV3-1	TRBJ2-7	many	TRBD1	TGTGCCAGCAGCCAGGACAGGGGAGCCTACGAGCAGTACTTC	CASSQDRGAYEQYF
TRBV10-3	TRBJ2-1	many	TRBD2	TGTGCCATCAGTGATTTTAGCGGGGGGAACAATGAGCAGTTCTTC	CAISDFSGGNNEQFF
TRBV20-1	TRBJ1-2	few	.	TGCAGTGCTAGATCCGGACTGCAGGGGATCTATGGCTACACCTTC	CSARSGLQGIYGYTF
TRBV4-2	TRBJ1-5	many	.	TGTGCCAGCAGCCAGTTCGGGACCCGCAATCAGCCCCAGCATTTT	CASSQFGTRNQPQHF
TRBV19	TRBJ2-3	many	.	TGTGCCAGTAGTATAAAATTCGCCAGTCCAGAGTATTTT	CASSIKFASPEYF
TRBV27	TRBJ2-1	many	.	TGTGCCAGCAGTTTACCAGGGGGGTCCTACAATGAGCAGTTCTTC	CASSLPGGSYNEQFF
TRBV18	TRBJ2-5	many	.	TGTGCCAGCTCACTGGCGAGCCAAGAGACCCAGTACTTC	CASSLASQETQYF
TRBV5-1	TRBJ2-3	.	.	TGCGCCAGCAGTAAGAGACCAAGCACAGATACGCAGTATTTT	CASSKRPSTDTQYF
TRBV6-2/TRBV6-3	TRBJ1-1	many	.	TGTGCCAGCAGTTTTTCGGGGGTCCCTGAAGCTTTCTTT	CASSFSGVPEAFF
TRBV7-9	TRBJ2-4	few	TRBD1	TGTGCCAGCACCCCGGGACAGTCGGCCAAAAACATTCAGTACTTC	CASTPGQSAKNIQYF
TRBV6-2/TRBV6-3	TRBJ2-1	few	.	TGTGCCAGCAGCTTACGGATAAATGAGCAGTTCTTC	CASSLRINEQFF
TRBV18	TRBJ2-1	few	TRBD2	TGTGCCAGCTCACCACCAGCGGGGGGATTATACAATGAGCAGTTCTTC	CASSPPAGGLYNEQFF
TRBV5-1	TRBJ2-2	few	TRBD1	TGTGCCAGCAGCTTGGGGACAGGGAACACCGGGGAGCTGTTTTTT	CASSLGTGNTGELFF
TRBV7-2	TRBJ1-1	many	.	TGTGCCAGCAGCTTAAAAAAGGGGTGGGACACTGAAGCTTTCTTT	CASSLKKGWDTEAFF
TRBV20-1	TRBJ2-1	many	.	TGCAGTGCTAGCCGTGGACCAATGGGGTTCTTC	CSASRGPMGFF
TRBV12-3/TRBV12-4	TRBJ2-1	many	TRBD2	TGTGCCAGCTTGACGGGACTAGAGCAGTTCTTC	CASLTGLEQFF
TRBV18	TRBJ2-5	many	.	TGTGCCAGCTCACCAGAATTACTGGAGACCCAGTACTTC	CASSPELLETQYF
TRBV6-6	TRBJ2-1	.	.	TGTGCCAGCAGTTACTCGTCGGGGGCTTACAAGGAGCAGTTCTTC	CASSYSSGAYKEQFF